The source of this TCR beta chain is a study of blood T cell repertoires in COVID-19. Turning to the study itself: Sample material is recorded as cDNA or gDNA derived from T cells, B-cell-depleted T cells, or PBMCs.

The authors' processing: Estimates of nucleated cell counts were drawn from the amplification of reference gene primers. The method was immunoSEQ multiplex PCR; TCRdb's version includes in-frame clones alone and lacks a portion of them. Clone size and the V and J calls come from that table; the DNA yielded D and trimming. The sample holds about 98,000 clones, approximately 80% seen once. The CDR3 consists of 17 residues. Germline-derived CDR1 and CDR2 are LNHDA and SQIVND (reference sequence). The V and J ends lost 8 bases and 10 bases, in that order; junction bases with no gene match: 19. The source material was peripheral blood. This receptor was taken from a man aged 60 to 69 with acute or convalescent COVID-19. This chain joins TRBV19 and TRBJ2-1; TRBD1 matches 11 bases. In nucleotides, the CDR3 is TGTGCCAGTGAGTCCTACCTCCGGGACAGGGGGTTGAGCGAGCAGTTCTTC. Translation: CASESYLRDRGLSEQFF. The full variable domain, completed using reference TRBV19 and TRBJ2-1, is DGGITQSPKYLFRKEGQNVTLSCEQNLNHDAMYWYRQDPGQGLRLIYYSQIVNDFQKGDIAEGYSVSREKKESFPLTVTSAQKNPTAFYLCASESYLRDRGLSEQFFGPGTRLTVL.